Given below is one T cell receptor (beta chain) in context. Its antigen is not identified. Between the trimmed V and J ends, which lost 9 bases and 6 bases, there was a span of 19 bases. Germline CDR1 KGHDR, CDR2 SFDVKD. The length of the CDR3 is 14 residues. The data were obtained in a study of blood T cells in healthy people across ages. Looking at the study overall: T cells yielded about one barcoded beta molecule per two cells through template switching. Broader study findings: Naive T cell percentage strongly correlated with TCR beta diversity. Unsorted PBMCs blocked a conclusive comparison of naive and antigen-experienced cells.

The use of a sample-barcoded 5' primer and a J-beta primer mix characterized a second PCR of roughly 6 to 11 cycles. In TCRdb, the 5' RACE reads were re-called with MiXCR into one record per CDR3 protein. The sample includes more than 700,000 distinct CDR3 sequences, about half of them seen just once. Sample donors were healthy Caucasian individuals that came from Russia, aged 6 to 90. This chain joins TRBV24-1 and TRBJ1-2; a possible D gene is TRBD1 (5 bases). The sequenced material came from blood. The sequence was obtained from a man at least 80 years old in good health. CDR3 sequence reads: CATSRDPAFDGYTF. The CDR3 DNA reads TGTGCCACCTCCCGGGACCCTGCATTTGATGGCTACACCTTC.